This T cell receptor beta chain stems from a study of CD8 T cells in ankylosing spondylitis. As regards this clonotype: The antigen remains unidentified.

The CDR3 is 14 amino acids. Germline CDR1 MNHNS, CDR2 SASEGT. Trimming left V 7 bases short and J 3 bases short, with 15 bases between. TCRdb reprocessed the 5' RACE reads via MiXCR and lists one record per CDR3 protein. Of under 450,000 distinct CDR3 sequences listed, around 20% are singletons. Whole-study findings and limits: Clones tied to disease were said to be significantly enriched in matched ankylosing spondylitis synovial fluid. Blood of patients with ankylosing spondylitis appeared to be characterized by a TCR beta motif of several highly homologous variants. CD8+ cells made up the disease-linked clones, which were relatively rare in peripheral blood.

V gene TRBV6-1 combines with J gene TRBJ1-2, with TRBD1 as a possible D gene (5 bases). The sequenced material came from blood, either unsorted or a sorted T cell fraction (not recorded which). This clonotype originated in a male donor with ankylosing spondylitis or in good health (not recorded which). In DNA, the CDR3 is TGTGCCAGCACCGTGGCAGGGCTCGACTATGGCTACACCTTC. Translated, it gives CASTVAGLDYGYTF.